What follows are 12 T cell receptor beta chains derived from one specimen sequenced in a study of regulatory T cells in long-lasting Graves disease. Time point described: persistent/refractory GD, antithyroid drugs over 5 years with positive TRAb. The TCR library was made from RNA that had been extracted from PBMCs in TRIzol. TCR beta libraries were built with iRepertoire HTBI primers and Arm-PCR of CDR3 regions. TCRdb called the multiplex PCR reads again in MiXCR, with one record for every CDR3 protein. There are roughly 450,000 distinct CDR3 sequences in the sample; 22% occur only once, and approximately 14% lies in the top ten. Sequencing used peripheral blood mononuclear cells (PBMCs), obtained when the disease was refractory, from a patient treated with antithyroid drugs. These receptors all stem from a female donor with Graves disease.

A word on this clonotype: A much larger clone differs from this one at a single base, so this may be a read error. The CDR3 carries no conserved terminal phenylalanine or tryptophan, so it likely arises from a read error. V usage is TRBV28 and J usage is TRBJ1-2; the D gene is possibly TRBD1 (6 bases). Germline assignment: CDR1 MDHEN and CDR2 SYDVKM. The CDR3 runs to 14 residues. V lost 5 bases and J 3 bases, leaving 13 bases between the germline ends. In nucleotides, the CDR3 is TGTGCCAGCAGTCCACAGGGTAACGACTATGGCTACACCTCC. Protein sequence: CASSPQGNDYGYTS.

V gene TRBV28 combines with J gene TRBJ1-1, with unresolved D. Per germline, CDR1 MDHEN and CDR2 SYDVKM. CDR3 size: 17 residues. V gave up 2 bases and J gave up 1 base, with 17 bases separating them. CDR3 protein: CASSLPGEIRGNTEAFF. The CDR3 coding sequence is TGTGCCAGCAGTTTACCTGGGGAAATCCGGGGGAACACTGAAGCTTTCTTT.

In its sample, this clonotype was seen many times. The rearrangement joins TRBV12-3 or TRBV12-4 to TRBJ1-1; no clear D gene. Trimming pared 2 bases from V and 6 bases from J, leaving 10 bases between. The CDR3 is 13 residues long. CDR3 sequence (DNA): TGTGCCAGCAGTTTACAGGTTAGGGCTGAAGCTTTCTTT. This translates into CASSLQVRAEAFF.

Details on this clonotype: A clone one base away is much larger, so this may be a read error. The rearrangement links TRBV6-9 to TRBJ2-5, with 12 nucleotides matching TRBD2. The CDR3 runs to 16 residues. V was clipped by 4 bases and J by 5 bases; unmatched bases: 8. Germline CDR1 and CDR2: MNHGY and SVAAGI. The CDR3 DNA reads as TGTGCCAGCAGTTGGGCTAGCGGGGGGGCCGGGGAGACCCAGTACTTC. Its translation: CASSWASGGAGETQYF.

The chain joins TRBV10-2 to TRBJ1-2, with unresolved D. Trimming pared 0 bases from V and 1 base from J, leaving 15 bases between. Germline lookup yields CDR1 WSHSY and CDR2 SAAADI. The CDR3 is 17 amino acids. CDR3 DNA: TGCGCCAGCAGTGAGTCGACGGGGAACGGACTTAACTATGGCTACACCTTC. Protein: CASSESTGNGLNYGYTF.

This clonotype has a handful of counts. The chain employs TRBV11-2 and TRBJ1-1; 11 positions match TRBD1. V was clipped by 5 bases and J by 2 bases; unmatched bases: 4. The CDR3 is 15 residues long. Germline V gives CDR1 SGHAT, CDR2 FQNNGV. The CDR3 DNA reads as TGTGCCAGCAGCGCCGGACAGGGGGCCAACACTGAAGCTTTCTTT. It encodes CASSAGQGANTEAFF.

This clonotype was recorded a few times. V and J are TRBV19 and TRBJ2-7, with 7 bases lining up with TRBD1. The V gene's germline CDR1 is LNHDA and CDR2 SQIVND (reference sequence). V was pared by 3 bases and J by 3 bases, with 8 bases of the junction left unmatched. The CDR3 has 15 amino acids. The CDR3 reads CASSITGAPVYEQYF. The CDR3 DNA is TGTGCCAGTAGTATCACAGGGGCTCCGGTCTACGAGCAGTACTTC.

On this clonotype itself: A much larger clone lies one base from this, so it may be a read error. The gene calls are TRBV2 and TRBJ1-4, with D possibly being TRBD1 (5 bases). Germline loops: CDR1 SNHLY, CDR2 FYNNEI. CDR3 size: 15 residues. Trimming cost V 1 base and J 5 bases, with 11 bases left between them. The CDR3 nucleotides are TGTGCCAGCAGTGAAGGGGGCAGGGAGAATGAAAAACTGTTTTTT. Amino acids: CASSEGGRENEKLFF.

The rearrangement uses TRBV7-2 and TRBJ2-1; TRBD2 might be the D (5 bases). This CDR3 contains 13 residues. Trimming stripped 1 base from V and 7 bases from J, with 8 bases between. Germline V gene data show CDR1 as SGHTA and CDR2 as FQGNSA. CDR3 residues: CASSLGGPNEQFF. CDR3 in DNA: TGTGCCAGCAGCTTAGGCGGGCCTAATGAGCAGTTCTTC.

The chain uses TRBV5-1 and TRBJ2-4; D gene unclear. The V and J ends lost 0 bases and 7 bases respectively, with 8 bases between them. Germline lookup yields CDR1 SGHRS and CDR2 YFSETQ. The CDR3 sequence is 13 residues long. For the CDR3, the DNA is TGCGCCAGCAGCTTGGATGGTGAGAACATTCAGTACTTC. It is translated as CASSLDGENIQYF.

This clonotype was detected a few times. V gene TRBV19 combines with J gene TRBJ2-7; 10 nucleotides align to TRBD2. V lost 4 bases and J lost 5; bases outside the gene matches: 8. Germline CDR1 reads LNHDA; CDR2 reads SQIVND (reference sequence). The CDR3 sequence is 15 residues long. In DNA, the CDR3 is TGTGCCAGTAGTAAACCGGGACTAGCGACCCACGAGCAGTACTTC. Its translation: CASSKPGLATHEQYF.

This clonotype appeared many times. V usage is TRBV11-2 and J usage is TRBJ1-5; unclear D gene. Germline-derived CDR1 and CDR2 are SGHAT and FQNNGV. CDR3 length: 13 amino acids. V lost 3 bases and J lost 6, with 9 bases in between. As DNA, the CDR3 is TGTGCCAGCAGCTTGGGGATAGGTCAGCCCCAGCATTTT. It encodes CASSLGIGQPQHF.